Listed below are T cell receptor beta chains from one sample, sequenced in a study of T cells in localized non-small cell lung cancer. Repertoires were generated with immunoSEQ multiplex PCR, while TCRdb's copy carries only in-frame clones and drops some. The sample yields 50,000 to 65,000 clones, around 82% seen once. Sequencing was performed on PBMCs, taken before any cancer treatment. These receptors were collected from a woman aged 40-69 years with stage II lung adenocarcinoma. CDR3s include the opening cysteine and the closing phenylalanine or tryptophan. Each record gives: clone size, D gene, J gene, V gene, CDR3 DNA, CDR3 protein. The D gene is left open where the match is weak. Clone size is shown for a subset of rows, as once, few, many or a class of expanded clone.

>-|-|TRBJ2-1|TRBV29-1
TGCAGCGTTGAACGGGGGCCTACGAACAATGAGCAGTTCTTC
CSVERGPTNNEQFF
>-|TRBD1|TRBJ1-5|TRBV11-2
TGTGCCAGCAGTAGGACAGGGGCGCGGGATCAGCCCCAGCATTTT
CASSRTGARDQPQHF
>once|-|TRBJ1-1|TRBV6-1
TGTGCCAGCAGTCATCAGGGAAACACTGAAGCTTTCTTT
CASSHQGNTEAFF
>-|TRBD1|TRBJ1-2|TRBV29-1
TGCAGCGCTTGGACAGGAGGGGATGGCTACACCTTC
CSAWTGGDGYTF
>-|-|TRBJ1-1|TRBV9
TGTGCCAGCAGCGTAGGGGTGGACAACACTGAAGCTTTCTTT
CASSVGVDNTEAFF
>-|-|TRBJ2-5|TRBV4-2
TGTGCCAGCAGCCAAGACCAAGAGACCCAGTACTTC
CASSQDQETQYF
>-|-|TRBJ2-3|TRBV19
TGTGCCAGTAGTCATCTCGGGGGCGCGGGAGATACGCAGTATTTT
CASSHLGGAGDTQYF
>-|TRBD1|TRBJ1-1|TRBV6-6
TGTGCCAGCAGTGACAGGGTGAACACTGAAGCTTTCTTT
CASSDRVNTEAFF
>-|TRBD1|TRBJ1-6|TRBV6-6
TGTGCCAGCACCCGGGGAGGGGGCAATAATTCACCCCTCCACTTT
CASTRGGGNNSPLHF
>-|-|TRBJ1-2|TRBV29-1
TGCAGCGTTGATTATTTGGAGCCGGAGTATGGCTACACCTTC
CSVDYLEPEYGYTF
>-|TRBD1|TRBJ1-1|TRBV18
TGTGCCAGCTCACTGGGACAGGGGGCTGAAGCTTTCTTT
CASSLGQGAEAFF
>-|-|TRBJ2-1|TRBV6-5
TGTGCCAGCAGCACCAACGGCAATGAGCAGTTCTTC
CASSTNGNEQFF
>-|-|TRBJ2-2|TRBV7-6
TGTGCCAGCAGCCCACCGGGATGGGGAGAGCTGTTTTTT
CASSPPGWGELFF
>-|TRBD1|TRBJ1-1|TRBV5-1
TGCGCCAGCAGGCAGACAGGGGCCGGAATAGAAGCTTTCTTT
CASRQTGAGIEAFF
>few|TRBD1|TRBJ1-1|TRBV7-9
TGTGCCAGCGCTTTACAGGGGGACACTGAAGCTTTCTTT
CASALQGDTEAFF
>few|TRBD1|TRBJ2-3|TRBV28
TGTGCCAGCAGTCGACAGGGGGTAGTTCGCACAGATACGCAGTATTTT
CASSRQGVVRTDTQYF